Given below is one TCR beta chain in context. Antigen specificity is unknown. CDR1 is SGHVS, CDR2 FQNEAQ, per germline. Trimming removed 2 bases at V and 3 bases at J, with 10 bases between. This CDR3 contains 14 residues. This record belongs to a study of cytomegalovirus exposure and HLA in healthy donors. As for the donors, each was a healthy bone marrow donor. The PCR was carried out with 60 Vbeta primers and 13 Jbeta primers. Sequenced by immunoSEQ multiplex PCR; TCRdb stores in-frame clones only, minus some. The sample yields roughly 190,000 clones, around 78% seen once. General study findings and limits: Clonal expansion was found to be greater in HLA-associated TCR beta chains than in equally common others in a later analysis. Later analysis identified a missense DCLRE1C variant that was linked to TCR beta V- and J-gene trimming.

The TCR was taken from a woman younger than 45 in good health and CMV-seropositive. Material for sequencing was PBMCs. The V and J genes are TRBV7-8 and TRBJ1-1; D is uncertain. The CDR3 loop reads CASSLNGGDTEAFF. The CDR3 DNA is TGTGCCAGCAGCTTAAACGGCGGGGACACTGAAGCTTTCTTT.